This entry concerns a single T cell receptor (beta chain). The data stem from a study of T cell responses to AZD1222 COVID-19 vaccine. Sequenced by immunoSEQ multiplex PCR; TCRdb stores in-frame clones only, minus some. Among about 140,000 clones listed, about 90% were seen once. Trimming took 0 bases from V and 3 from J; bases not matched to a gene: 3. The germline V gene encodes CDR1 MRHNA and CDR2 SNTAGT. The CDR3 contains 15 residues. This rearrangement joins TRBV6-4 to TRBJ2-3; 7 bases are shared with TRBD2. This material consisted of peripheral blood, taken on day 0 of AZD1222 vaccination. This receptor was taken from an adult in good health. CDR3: CASSDSSGATDTQYF. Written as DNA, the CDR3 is TGTGCCAGCAGTGACTCGAGCGGGGCTACAGATACGCAGTATTTT.